This TCR beta chain was observed in a study of PD-L1 blockade in urothelial cancer. Study details: Most patients, about 85% of the 29, were males with bladder-origin cancer. Blood samples had a median of roughly 140,000 T cells.

Stated time point: pretreatment peripheral blood. Locally advanced or metastatic urothelial carcinoma was present in patients. Each PCR contained spiked-in synthetic TCR analog templates. Clones were read by immunoSEQ multiplex PCR, and TCRdb kept only the in-frame ones, dropping some. Of roughly 63,000 clones listed, around 86% are singletons. V trimming: 0 bases; J trimming: 4 bases; junction bases outside the gene matches: 3. The CDR3 is 14 amino acids. Germline-derived CDR1 and CDR2 are SGHVS and FQNEAQ. Sequences were derived from PBMCs, sampled around atezolizumab (anti-PD-L1) treatment. The rearrangement links TRBV7-8 to TRBJ2-7, with 7 bases identical to TRBD1. This sequence was found in a man between 65 and 85 years old with urothelial cancer. CDR3 DNA sequence: TGTGCCAGCAGCTTAGCGGAGACAGGGTACGAGCAGTACTTC. Amino acids: CASSLAETGYEQYF.